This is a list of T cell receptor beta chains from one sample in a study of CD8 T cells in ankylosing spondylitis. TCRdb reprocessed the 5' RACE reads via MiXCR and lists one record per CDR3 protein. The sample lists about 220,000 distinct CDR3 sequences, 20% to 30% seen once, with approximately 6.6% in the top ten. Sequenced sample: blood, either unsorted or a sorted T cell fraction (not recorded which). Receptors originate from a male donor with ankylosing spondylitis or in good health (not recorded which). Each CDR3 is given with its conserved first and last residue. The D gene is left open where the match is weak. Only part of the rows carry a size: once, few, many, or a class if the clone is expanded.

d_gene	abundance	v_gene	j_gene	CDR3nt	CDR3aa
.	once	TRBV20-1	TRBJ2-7	TGCAGTGCTAGAGATCGACCAGCCGAGCAGTACTTC	CSARDRPAEQYF
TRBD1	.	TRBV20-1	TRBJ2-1	TGCAGTGCCCTGACAGGGCTAGGATCCTACAATGAGCAGTTCTTC	CSALTGLGSYNEQFF
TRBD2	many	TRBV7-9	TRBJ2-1	TGTGCCAGCAGCCCAAGCCCGGGACTAGCGGCGGGGGGTGAGCAGTTCTTC	CASSPSPGLAAGGEQFF
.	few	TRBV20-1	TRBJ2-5	TGCAGTGCCACAGAGACAGTCCAAGAGACCCAGTACTTC	CSATETVQETQYF
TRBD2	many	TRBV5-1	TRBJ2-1	TGCGCCAGCAGCCTCCTCGGGACTAGCGGGAGGCCGAGTTACAATGAGCAGTTCTTC	CASSLLGTSGRPSYNEQFF
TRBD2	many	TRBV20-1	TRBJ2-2	TGCAGTGCTAGAGGTAGTAGCGGGACTACCGGGGAGCTGTTTTTT	CSARGSSGTTGELFF
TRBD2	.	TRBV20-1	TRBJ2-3	TGCAGTGCTAGAGATCCTAGCGGGAGTGGAGATACGCAGTATTTT	CSARDPSGSGDTQYF
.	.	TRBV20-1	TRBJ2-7	TGCAGTGCTTCCGGGACTTTATACGAGCAGTACTTC	CSASGTLYEQYF
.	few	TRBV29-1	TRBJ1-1	TGCAGCGTTAAGGAGGGGAACACTGAAGCTTTCTTT	CSVKEGNTEAFF
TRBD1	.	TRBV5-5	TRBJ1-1	TGTGCCAGCAGCCGGGGACAGGTGGGGACTGAAGCTTTCTTT	CASSRGQVGTEAFF
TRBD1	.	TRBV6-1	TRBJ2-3	TGTGCCAGCGCAAGACAGGGGTGGACAGATACGCAGTATTTT	CASARQGWTDTQYF
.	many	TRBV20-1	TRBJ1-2	TGCAGTGCTAGAGAGGACGCAAGAACCTATGGCTACACCTTC	CSAREDARTYGYTF
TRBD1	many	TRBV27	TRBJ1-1	TGTGCCAGCAGGGTGGACAGGGAGAACACTGAAGCTTTCTTT	CASRVDRENTEAFF
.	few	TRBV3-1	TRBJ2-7	TGTGCCAGCAGCCAAGGTAGGAGCTCCTACGAGCAGTACTTC	CASSQGRSSYEQYF
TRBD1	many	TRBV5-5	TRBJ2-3	TGTGCCAGCACCACAGGGGTGGAAGATACGCAGTATTTT	CASTTGVEDTQYF
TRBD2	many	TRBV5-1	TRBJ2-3	TGCGCCAGCTCGCAAGGACTAGCGTATAGCACAGATACGCAGTATTTT	CASSQGLAYSTDTQYF
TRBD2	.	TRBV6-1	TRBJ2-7	TGTGCCAGCAGCAGGCCTAGCGGGAGTGCGAACGAGCAGTACTTC	CASSRPSGSANEQYF
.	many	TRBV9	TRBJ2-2	TGTGCCAGCAGCGTAGGGAATTTTGGGGGAAACGGGGAGCTGTTTTTT	CASSVGNFGGNGELFF
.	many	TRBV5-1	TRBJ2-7	TGCGCCAGCAGCGTCGGGACTGGCTACGAGCAGTACTTC	CASSVGTGYEQYF
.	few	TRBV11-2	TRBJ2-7	TGTGCCAGCAGCTTAGCTACACCGGGCACCTCGGGTGAGCAGTACTTC	CASSLATPGTSGEQYF
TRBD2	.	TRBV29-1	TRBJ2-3	TGCAGCGTTGAAGATATGGCGGGAGCCGCAGATACGCAGTATTTT	CSVEDMAGAADTQYF
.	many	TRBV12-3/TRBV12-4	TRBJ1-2	TGTGCCAGCAGTCGACAGTATACCCATTATGGCTACACCTTC	CASSRQYTHYGYTF
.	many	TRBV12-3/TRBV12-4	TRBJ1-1	TGTGCCAGCAGTTTAGGGGGTCCCCGGAACACTGAAGCTTTCTTT	CASSLGGPRNTEAFF
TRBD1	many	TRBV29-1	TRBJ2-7	TGCAGCACGACCGGGGGACAGGGGACGGACGAGCAGTACTTC	CSTTGGQGTDEQYF
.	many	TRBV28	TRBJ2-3	TGTGCCAGCAGTTTGGAGTTGACAGATACGCAGTATTTT	CASSLELTDTQYF
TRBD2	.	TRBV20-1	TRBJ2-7	TGCAGTGCTAGAGATCCTAGCGGCTACGAGCAGTACTTC	CSARDPSGYEQYF
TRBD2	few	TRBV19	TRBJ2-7	TGTGCCAGTAGTGCTGGACTAGCGGGAACCCACGAGCAGTACTTC	CASSAGLAGTHEQYF
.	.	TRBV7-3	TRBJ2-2	TGTGCCAGCAGCCCCCCGTCGGCCACCGGGGAGCTGTTTTTT	CASSPPSATGELFF
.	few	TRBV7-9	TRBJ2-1	TGTGCCAGCAGCGTGGACTGGAACAATGAGCAGTTCTTC	CASSVDWNNEQFF
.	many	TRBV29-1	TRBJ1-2	TGCAGCGTTTTTAACTCCGCGTATGGCTACACCTTC	CSVFNSAYGYTF
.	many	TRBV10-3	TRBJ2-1	TGTGCCATCAGTCTAGATCCCTGGGACAATAGTGAGCAGTTCTTC	CAISLDPWDNSEQFF
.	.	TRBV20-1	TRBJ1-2	TGCAGTGCTAGTTTGACAGGCGGTGGCTACACCTTC	CSASLTGGGYTF
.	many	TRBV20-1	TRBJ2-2	TGCAGTGCTAGACTCCTCGGCGTAACCGGGGAGCTGTTTTTT	CSARLLGVTGELFF
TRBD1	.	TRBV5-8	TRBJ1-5	TGTGCCAGCACCTCTGGACAGGCCGACTATAGCAATCAGCCCCAGCATTTT	CASTSGQADYSNQPQHF
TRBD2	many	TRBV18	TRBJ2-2	TGTGCCAGCTCCCCCGGACTAGCGGGAGGCACCGGGGAGCTGTTTTTT	CASSPGLAGGTGELFF
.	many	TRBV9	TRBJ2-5	TGTGCCAGCAGCGTAGATAGGGGACAATTAAGCCAAGAGACCCAGTACTTC	CASSVDRGQLSQETQYF
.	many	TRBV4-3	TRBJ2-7	TGCGCCAGCAGCCAACGGCGGTCCTACGAGCAGTACTTC	CASSQRRSYEQYF
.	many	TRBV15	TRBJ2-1	TGTGCCACCAGCAGAGATTTAGAGACCAATGAGCAGTTCTTC	CATSRDLETNEQFF
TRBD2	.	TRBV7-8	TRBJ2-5	TGTGCCAGCGGGATAGCGGGAGGGCGTGAGACCCACTACTTC	CASGIAGGRETHYF
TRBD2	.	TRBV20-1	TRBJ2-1	TGCAGTGCTATTCGACTAGCGGGAGGTAGTAATGAGCAGTTCTTC	CSAIRLAGGSNEQFF
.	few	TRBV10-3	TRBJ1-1	TGTGCCATCAGTGATTTCGCCTTTGGAATTTCAGCTTTCTTT	CAISDFAFGISAFF
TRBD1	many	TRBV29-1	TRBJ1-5	TGCAGCGTGACGACAGGGGTTAGCAATCAGCCCCAGCATTTT	CSVTTGVSNQPQHF
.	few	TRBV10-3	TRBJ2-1	TGTGCCATCAGTAGGAACCGGGACTCACAGTTCTTC	CAISRNRDSQFF
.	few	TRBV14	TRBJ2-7	TGTGCCAGCAGCCAAGGAGACAAAGGAACCTACGAGCAGTACTTC	CASSQGDKGTYEQYF
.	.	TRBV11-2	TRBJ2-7	TGTGCCAGCAGCGCCCGTTTCGAGCAGTACTTC	CASSARFEQYF
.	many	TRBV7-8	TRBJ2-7	TGTGCCAGCAGCTTTACAGCCTCAGGGGAGCAGTACTTC	CASSFTASGEQYF
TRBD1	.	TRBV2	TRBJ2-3	TGTGCCAGCAGGGCCGGGACAGGGATTCGCTTTATAGATACGCAGTATTTT	CASRAGTGIRFIDTQYF
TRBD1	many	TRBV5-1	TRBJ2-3	TGCGCCAGCAGCTTGGCCATCGGACAGGCTAGCACAGATACGCAGTATTTT	CASSLAIGQASTDTQYF
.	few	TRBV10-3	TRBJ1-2	TGTGCCATCAGTGATGGGACCGTAACGTTC	CAISDGTVTF
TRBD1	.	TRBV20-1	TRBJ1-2	TGCAGTGCCCCGACAGGGGAAATCTATGGCTACACCTTC	CSAPTGEIYGYTF
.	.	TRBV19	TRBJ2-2	TGTGCCAGTAGTCCCCAGATTTTTGGGGACACCGGGGAGCTTTTTTTT	CASSPQIFGDTGELFF
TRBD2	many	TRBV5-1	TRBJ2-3	TGCGCCAGCCGACCGGGACTAGCGGGAGGGTACACAGATACGCAGTATTTT	CASRPGLAGGYTDTQYF
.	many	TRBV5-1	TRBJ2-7	TGCGCCAGCAGCTTGGCCACTAGTAACAACGAGCAGTACTTC	CASSLATSNNEQYF